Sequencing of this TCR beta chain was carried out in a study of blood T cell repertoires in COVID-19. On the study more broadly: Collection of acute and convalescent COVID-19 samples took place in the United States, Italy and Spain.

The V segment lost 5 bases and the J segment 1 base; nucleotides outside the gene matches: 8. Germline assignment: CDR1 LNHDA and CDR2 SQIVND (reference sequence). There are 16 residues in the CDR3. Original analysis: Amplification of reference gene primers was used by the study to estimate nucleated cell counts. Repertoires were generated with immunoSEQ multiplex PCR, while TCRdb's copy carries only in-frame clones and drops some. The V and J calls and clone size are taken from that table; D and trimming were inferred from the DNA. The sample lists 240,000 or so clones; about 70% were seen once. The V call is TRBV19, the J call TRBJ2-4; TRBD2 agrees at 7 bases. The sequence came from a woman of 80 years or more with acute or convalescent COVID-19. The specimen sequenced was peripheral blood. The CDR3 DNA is TGTGCCAGTAGTCCTAGGGAGGGTAAGGCCAAAAACATTCAGTACTTC. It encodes CASSPREGKAKNIQYF.